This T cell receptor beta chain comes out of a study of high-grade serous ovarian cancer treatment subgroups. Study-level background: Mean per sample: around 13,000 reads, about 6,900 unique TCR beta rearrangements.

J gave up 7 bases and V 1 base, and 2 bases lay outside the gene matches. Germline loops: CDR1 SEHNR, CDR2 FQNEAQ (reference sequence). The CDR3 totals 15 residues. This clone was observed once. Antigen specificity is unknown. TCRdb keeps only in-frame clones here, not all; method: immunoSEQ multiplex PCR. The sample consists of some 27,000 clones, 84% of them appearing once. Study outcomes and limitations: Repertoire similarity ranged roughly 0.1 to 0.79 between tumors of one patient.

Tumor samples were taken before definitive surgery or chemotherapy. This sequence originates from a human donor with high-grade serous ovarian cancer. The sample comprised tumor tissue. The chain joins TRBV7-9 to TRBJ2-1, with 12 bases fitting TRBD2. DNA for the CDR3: TGTGCCAGCAGCTTAGTTACTAGCGGGAGGAATGAGCAGTTCTTC. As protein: CASSLVTSGRNEQFF.